This T cell receptor (beta chain) derives from a study of beta chain features in type 1 diabetes. The wider study: Age, gender, cell numbers and subset yield matched between patients and controls.

Germline CDR1 reads SGHAT; CDR2 reads FQDESV (reference sequence). V lost 5 bases to trimming and J lost 2 bases, with 15 bases between them. The CDR3 length is 16 residues. General observations from the study: Still unanswered here is whether HLA type influences TCRB rearrangement.

As every portion of the isolated RNA was reverse transcribed, the sequencing read expressed TCRB transcripts. Clones were sequenced by immunoSEQ multiplex PCR, and TCRdb holds only the in-frame ones, with some missing. The sample has some 150,000 clones, roughly 7.2% seen once; the top ten hold 1.1% to 1.5%. This clone was detected only a few times. Its antigen is currently unknown. V gene TRBV11-1 combines with J gene TRBJ2-2; the D gene is possibly TRBD1 (7 bases). Sequences were obtained from central memory CD4+ T cells from blood. The TCR originated in a woman aged 30 to 39 in good health. In nucleotides, the CDR3 is TGTGCCAGCAGCCGGAGGGCAGGGGGAAACACCGGGGAGCTGTTTTTT. This codes for CASSRRAGGNTGELFF.